The 8 T cell receptor beta chains below all came from one sample that was sequenced in a study of shared clonotypes between healthy human individuals. The protocol was immunoSEQ multiplex PCR, while the TCRdb copy is restricted to in-frame clones and leaves out a portion. The table shows about 960,000 clones, with about three quarters occurring only once. Sequencing was performed on memory CD4+ T cells sorted from blood. Subset reported: CD45RA-negative fraction. These receptors came from a man aged 18 to 30 in good health.

This rearrangement joins TRBV6-6 to TRBJ2-3; D may be TRBD1 (6 bases). Trimming shortened V by 8 bases and J by 5 bases, and 17 bases separated the two germline ends. The CDR3 runs 14 residues. Germline CDR1 MNHNY, CDR2 SVGAGI (reference sequence). The CDR3 is CASRGPGAGDTQYF. CDR3 coding DNA: TGTGCCAGCCGAGGTCCAGGGGCAGGAGATACGCAGTATTTT.

The chain joins TRBV11-2 to TRBJ2-3; 10 nucleotides match TRBD2. Germline CDR1 and CDR2: SGHAT and FQNNGV. This CDR3 is 18 amino acids long. V dropped 0 bases and J dropped 0; count of bases not matched to a gene: 6. The CDR3 region has the DNA TGTGCCAGCAGCTTAGACCTAGGACTAGCGGCTAGCACAGATACGCAGTATTTT. Residues: CASSLDLGLAASTDTQYF.

The chain joins TRBV6-6 to TRBJ2-3; maybe TRBD1 (5 bases). V was shortened by 6 bases and J by 3 bases, with 13 bases between the two germline ends. The CDR3 sequence is 14 residues long. Germline CDR1 MNHNY, CDR2 SVGAGI (reference sequence). CDR3: CASSKGKRTDTQYF. In nucleotides, the CDR3 is TGTGCCAGCAGCAAGGGGAAGAGAACAGATACGCAGTATTTT.

The chain employs TRBV4-1 and TRBJ1-4, with D unresolved. The CDR3 spans 15 residues. V lost 1 base and J 4 bases, leaving 10 bases between the germline ends. Germline CDR1 reads MGHRA; CDR2 reads YSYEKL. The CDR3 DNA is TGCGCCAGCAGCCAAGTGGGCGGACTTAATGAAAAACTGTTTTTT. The encoded protein is CASSQVGGLNEKLFF.

This chain uses TRBV7-3 with TRBJ2-2, with unresolved D. V lost 2 bases to trimming and J lost 1 base, with 8 bases between them. Germline V gene lookup returns CDR1 SGHTA and CDR2 FQGTGA. The CDR3 covers 15 residues. CDR3 in amino acids: CASSLRTVNTGELFF. CDR3 nucleotides: TGTGCCAGCAGCTTACGGACGGTGAACACCGGGGAGCTGTTTTTT.

This clone was detected ten times or more. V usage is TRBV2 and J usage is TRBJ1-6; D might be TRBD1 (6 bases). This CDR3 has 15 amino acids. CDR1 is SNHLY and CDR2 is FYNNEI in the germline V gene. Trimming pared 6 bases from V and 7 bases from J, leaving 16 bases between. This chain's CDR3 is CASSADTGRNSPLHF. The CDR3 DNA is TGTGCCAGCAGCGCCGATACAGGGAGGAATTCACCCCTCCACTTT.

This clone has a single count. The rearrangement joins TRBV6-6 to TRBJ2-6; 10 bases are shared with TRBD1. The CDR3 runs 16 residues. Germline V CDR1 and CDR2: MNHNY, SVGAGI (reference sequence). Trimming removed 5 bases from V and 3 bases from J; junction bases left unmatched: 4. The CDR3 spells CASSRQGANGANVLTF. CDR3 sequence (DNA): TGTGCCAGCAGTCGACAGGGGGCAAATGGGGCCAACGTCCTGACTTTC.

This sequence joins TRBV27 and TRBJ1-4; 7 nucleotides line up with TRBD1. CDR3 size: 13 residues. CDR1 MNHEY and CDR2 SMNVEV come from the germline V gene (reference sequence). Trimming removed 6 bases from V and 11 bases from J; junction bases left unmatched: 9. The CDR3 nucleotides are TGTGCCAGCAGGGAGACAGGGATAGGCAAACTGTTTTTT. Its translation: CASRETGIGKLFF.